The 16 T cell receptor beta chains listed next were all sequenced from one sample in a study of blood T cell repertoires in COVID-19. Clones were sequenced by immunoSEQ multiplex PCR, and TCRdb holds only the in-frame ones, with some missing. The table shows around 280,000 clones, with 90% occurring only once. Source material: PBMCs or T cells enriched from blood (not recorded which). The receptors derive from a woman younger than 35 with acute COVID-19.

The V and J genes are TRBV5-1 and TRBJ2-2; TRBD2 might be the D (5 bases). V was clipped by 2 bases and J by 7 bases, with 9 bases between them. CDR1 is SGHRS, CDR2 YFSETQ, per germline. The CDR3 contains 13 residues. The CDR3 is CASSFFGGGELFF. DNA of the CDR3: TGCGCCAGCAGCTTTTTTGGAGGCGGGGAGCTGTTTTTT.

The V and J genes are TRBV5-1 and TRBJ2-1; D uncertain. V shed 5 bases and J shed 4 bases, with 16 bases lying between them. The CDR3 is 15 residues long. In germline, CDR1 is SGHRS, CDR2 YFSETQ. The CDR3 loop is CASRLVLSLYNEQFF. CDR3 bases: TGCGCCAGCAGGCTTGTCTTATCCCTATACAATGAGCAGTTCTTC.

This chain connects TRBV7-9 to TRBJ1-1; D perhaps matches TRBD1 (5 bases). Trimming took 5 bases from V and 0 from J, leaving 16 bases between them. This CDR3 comprises 16 residues. Per the germline V gene, CDR1 is SEHNR and CDR2 is FQNEAQ (reference sequence). The CDR3 bases are TGTGCCAGCAGCCCACCAACCGTGGGGCTGAACACTGAAGCTTTCTTT. Protein: CASSPPTVGLNTEAFF.

This clone turned up a few times. CDR3 loop: CASRDRKNIQYF. In nucleotides, the CDR3 is TGCGCCAGCAGAGATCGGAAAAACATTCAGTACTTC. The genes are TRBV4-1 and TRBJ2-4; D is ambiguous. V was clipped by 6 bases and J by 4 bases, with 7 bases between them. CDR3 length: 12 residues. Germline values: CDR1 MGHRA, CDR2 YSYEKL.

This rearrangement joins TRBV5-1 to TRBJ2-7; D remains ambiguous. V was cut by 0 bases and J by 3 bases, with 4 bases left in between. CDR1 and CDR2 from the germline V gene are SGHRS and YFSETQ. The CDR3 spans 12 residues. The CDR3 nucleotides are TGCGCCAGCAGCTTGGACTTCTACGAGCAGTACTTC. This translates into CASSLDFYEQYF.

This clone was seen more than once but under ten times. The V gene is TRBV6-6, the J gene TRBJ1-1; no definite D call. The CDR3 sequence is 16 residues long. Trimming stripped 7 bases from V and 4 bases from J, with 22 bases between. Germline CDR1 reads MNHNY; CDR2 reads SVGAGI (reference sequence). As DNA, the CDR3 is TGTGCCAGCACCACCAACCCCCGGGGTAGCGTCACTGAAGCTTTCTTT. Protein product: CASTTNPRGSVTEAFF.

The chain recombines TRBV5-4 with TRBJ1-1; D perhaps matches TRBD1 (5 bases). The CDR3 consists of 15 residues. The germline V and J ends were trimmed by 4 bases and 1 base, with 14 bases remaining between them. Germline V gives CDR1 SGHNT, CDR2 YYREEE (reference sequence). This CDR3 reads CASSPPGGGNTEAFF. In DNA form, the CDR3 reads TGTGCCAGCAGCCCACCCGGGGGGGGGAACACTGAAGCTTTCTTT. Supplemented by reference TRBV5-4 and TRBJ1-1, the full variable domain reads ETGVTQSPTHLIKTRGQQVTLRCSSQSGHNTVSWYQQALGQGPQFIFQYYREEENGRGNFPPRFSGLQFPNYSSELNVNALELDDSALYLCASSPPGGGNTEAFFGQGTRLTVV.

V and J are TRBV9 and TRBJ2-5; tentative D call: TRBD2 (6 bases). V was shortened by 4 bases and J by 5 bases, with 18 bases between the two germline ends. Germline V CDR1 and CDR2: SGDLS, YYNGEE. There are 15 residues in the CDR3. Written as DNA, the CDR3 is TGTGCCAGCAGCCCTGTGGGGGGACGGAGGGAGACCCAGTACTTC. The encoded protein is CASSPVGGRRETQYF.

The chain carries TRBV30 and TRBJ1-2; 10 positions match TRBD1. With V trimmed by 4 bases and J by 6 bases, 5 bases remained unmatched. This CDR3 has 13 residues. Germline V gene sequence: CDR1 GTSNPN, CDR2 SVGIG (reference sequence). The CDR3 sequence: CAWTRDRGNGYTF. The CDR3 bases are TGTGCCTGGACCCGGGACAGGGGAAATGGCTACACCTTC.

The genes are TRBV6-2 or TRBV6-3 and TRBJ2-2; TRBD1 is a possible D gene (6 bases). This CDR3 contains 16 residues. Germline-derived CDR1 and CDR2 are MNHEY and SVGEGT. The ends were cut back, 6 bases at V and 5 bases at J, with 19 bases in the middle. CDR3 in amino acids: CASSLTPRGRTGELFF. The CDR3 DNA reads as TGTGCCAGCAGCCTCACCCCCAGGGGCCGGACCGGGGAGCTGTTTTTT.

The V call is TRBV24-1, the J call TRBJ2-1; D ambiguous. V lost 7 bases, J lost 0 bases, and 12 bases lay in between. The CDR3 is 15 amino acids. CDR1 and CDR2 (germline): KGHDR, SFDVKD. CDR3 amino acids: CATSDSWSSYNEQFF. DNA of the CDR3: TGTGCCACCAGCGATAGCTGGAGCTCCTACAATGAGCAGTTCTTC.

The chain is built from TRBV5-5 and TRBJ1-1; D is uncertain. The CDR3 totals 12 residues. Trimming removed 1 base at V and 8 bases at J, with 9 bases between. CDR1 is SGHKS, CDR2 YYEKEE, per germline (reference sequence). The CDR3 spells CASSLSAGEAFF. In DNA, the CDR3 is TGTGCCAGCAGCTTGTCGGCAGGAGAAGCTTTCTTT.

The chain has TRBV5-1 and TRBJ1-2, with 7 bases that match TRBD1. CDR1 SGHRS and CDR2 YFSETQ come from the germline V gene. V lost 0 bases to trimming and J lost 7 bases; unmatched junction nucleotides: 9. The CDR3 contains 15 residues. The CDR3 DNA is TGCGCCAGCAGCTTGGATGGCAACAGGGGAAGTGGCTACACCTTC. Translated, it gives CASSLDGNRGSGYTF.

The V gene is TRBV21-1, the J gene TRBJ2-7; the table gives TRBD2 as D, unverified against the DNA. TRBV21-1 is listed as a pseudogene. CDR3 length: 15 amino acids. The CDR3 DNA sequence: TGTGCCAGCAGCAAAGAAAGACTAGCAAGCGACGAGCAGTACTTC. Protein sequence: CASSKERLASDEQYF.

V gene TRBV2 combines with J gene TRBJ2-2; D gene unclear. The CDR3 is 12 residues long. V gave up 6 bases and J gave up 5 bases, with 7 bases separating them. Germline assignment: CDR1 SNHLY and CDR2 FYNNEI. As DNA, the CDR3 is TGTGCCAGCAGAGGAGATACCGGGGAGCTGTTTTTT. The encoded protein is CASRGDTGELFF.

The chain joins TRBV10-3 to TRBJ1-4; D call uncertain. The ends were cut back, 0 bases at V and 1 base at J, with 9 bases in the middle. Germline values: CDR1 ENHRY, CDR2 SYGVKD. The CDR3 spans 16 residues. CDR3 sequence reads: CAISESASRTNEKLFF. The CDR3 nucleotides read TGTGCCATCAGTGAGTCGGCTAGTCGAACTAATGAAAAACTGTTTTTT.